A selection of T cell receptor beta chains follows, all from one sample in a study of blood T cells in healthy people across ages. TCRdb re-derived calls from the 5' RACE reads in MiXCR, one entry per CDR3 protein. Of 550,000 to 700,000 distinct CDR3 sequences in the sample, approximately 30% were seen once. Sequencing was carried out using blood. These receptors were taken from a woman in her sixties or seventies in good health. The CDR3 runs from the conserved cysteine through the conserved F or W. A D gene is named only where the DNA matches it firmly. Clone size appears in some rows only: once, few, many, or a class for an expanded clone.

D gene: .
J gene: TRBJ2-5
V gene: TRBV2
clone size: few
CDR3 protein: CASSVQSRQETQYF
CDR3 DNA: TGTGCCAGCAGTGTACAGAGTAGGCAAGAGACCCAGTACTTC

D gene: .
J gene: TRBJ1-1
V gene: TRBV5-1
clone size: .
CDR3 protein: CASSLGSEQTEAFF
CDR3 DNA: TGCGCCAGCAGCTTGGGCAGTGAGCAGACTGAAGCTTTCTTT

D gene: .
J gene: TRBJ1-2
V gene: TRBV20-1
clone size: few
CDR3 protein: CSARAFYGYTF
CDR3 DNA: TGCAGTGCTAGAGCTTTCTACGGCTACACCTTC

D gene: .
J gene: TRBJ1-1
V gene: TRBV5-4
clone size: .
CDR3 protein: CASSRDRGLEAFF
CDR3 DNA: TGTGCCAGCAGCAGAGACCGGGGCCTAGAAGCTTTCTTT

D gene: TRBD2
J gene: TRBJ2-1
V gene: TRBV18
clone size: once
CDR3 protein: CASTLPGGYNEQFF
CDR3 DNA: TGTGCCAGCACCCTCCCGGGGGGCTACAATGAGCAGTTCTTC

D gene: TRBD2
J gene: TRBJ2-7
V gene: TRBV10-2
clone size: .
CDR3 protein: CASRPGTNYEQYF
CDR3 DNA: TGCGCCAGCAGACCCGGGACTAACTACGAGCAGTACTTC

D gene: TRBD1
J gene: TRBJ1-2
V gene: TRBV5-1
clone size: .
CDR3 protein: CASSLDRVTYGYTF
CDR3 DNA: TGCGCCAGCAGCCTCGACAGGGTTACCTATGGCTACACCTTC

D gene: .
J gene: TRBJ1-4
V gene: TRBV7-6
clone size: few
CDR3 protein: CASSLTQRSEKLFF
CDR3 DNA: TGTGCCAGCAGCTTAACGCAGAGGTCGGAAAAACTGTTTTTT

D gene: TRBD2
J gene: TRBJ2-1
V gene: TRBV7-2
clone size: few
CDR3 protein: CASSTGLGLEQFF
CDR3 DNA: TGTGCCAGCAGCACGGGACTAGGTCTTGAGCAGTTCTTC

D gene: .
J gene: TRBJ2-5
V gene: TRBV20-1
clone size: .
CDR3 protein: CSARRDTAVETQYF
CDR3 DNA: TGCAGTGCTCGGAGGGACACGGCGGTCGAGACCCAGTACTTC

D gene: TRBD1
J gene: TRBJ1-1
V gene: TRBV7-2
clone size: few
CDR3 protein: CASSIDRENTEAFF
CDR3 DNA: TGTGCCAGCAGCATAGACAGGGAGAACACTGAAGCTTTCTTT

D gene: TRBD1
J gene: TRBJ2-7
V gene: TRBV6-1
clone size: .
CDR3 protein: CASILAPGGSYEQYF
CDR3 DNA: TGTGCCAGCATTCTCGCCCCAGGGGGCTCATACGAGCAGTACTTC

D gene: TRBD2
J gene: TRBJ2-7
V gene: TRBV4-2
clone size: few
CDR3 protein: CASSQAGGFYEQYF
CDR3 DNA: TGTGCCAGCAGCCAAGCGGGAGGCTTCTACGAGCAGTACTTC

D gene: .
J gene: TRBJ1-3
V gene: TRBV21-1
clone size: few
CDR3 protein: CASSTTGDIIYF
CDR3 DNA: TGTGCCAGCAGCACCACAGGGGATATCATATATTTT

D gene: TRBD1
J gene: TRBJ1-5
V gene: TRBV2
clone size: .
CDR3 protein: CASSDRTGLGNQPQHF
CDR3 DNA: TGTGCCAGCAGTGACAGGACAGGATTAGGCAATCAGCCCCAGCATTTT

D gene: .
J gene: TRBJ1-5
V gene: TRBV20-1
clone size: .
CDR3 protein: CSARDLAGNQPQHF
CDR3 DNA: TGCAGTGCTAGAGATCTGGCAGGGAATCAGCCCCAGCATTTT

D gene: .
J gene: TRBJ2-5
V gene: TRBV27
clone size: few
CDR3 protein: CASSLSFRGSGETQYF
CDR3 DNA: TGTGCCAGCAGTTTATCGTTTCGGGGGTCGGGAGAGACCCAGTACTTC

D gene: .
J gene: TRBJ2-3
V gene: TRBV10-3
clone size: few
CDR3 protein: CAISQHAADTQYF
CDR3 DNA: TGTGCCATCAGTCAACATGCCGCAGATACGCAGTATTTT

D gene: .
J gene: TRBJ1-1
V gene: TRBV9
clone size: .
CDR3 protein: CASSVREGSEAFF
CDR3 DNA: TGTGCCAGCAGCGTGAGGGAGGGGAGTGAAGCTTTCTTT

D gene: .
J gene: TRBJ2-7
V gene: TRBV5-6
clone size: few
CDR3 protein: CASSTEWAGEQYF
CDR3 DNA: TGTGCCAGCAGCACGGAGTGGGCGGGCGAGCAGTACTTC

D gene: .
J gene: TRBJ2-4
V gene: TRBV25-1
clone size: .
CDR3 protein: CASSEYGAKDIQYF
CDR3 DNA: TGTGCCAGCAGTGAATACGGGGCCAAAGACATTCAGTACTTC

D gene: .
J gene: TRBJ2-6
V gene: TRBV7-2
clone size: few
CDR3 protein: CASSPITDTGANALTF
CDR3 DNA: TGTGCCAGCAGCCCCATTACTGATACTGGGGCCAACGCCCTGACTTTC

D gene: .
J gene: TRBJ2-7
V gene: TRBV20-1
clone size: few
CDR3 protein: CSASSSANYEQYF
CDR3 DNA: TGCAGTGCTAGCAGCTCTGCCAACTACGAGCAGTACTTC

D gene: .
J gene: TRBJ2-5
V gene: TRBV12-3/TRBV12-4
clone size: few
CDR3 protein: CASSFPNQGNETQYF
CDR3 DNA: TGTGCCAGCAGTTTTCCGAACCAGGGGAATGAGACCCAGTACTTC

D gene: TRBD2
J gene: TRBJ2-4
V gene: TRBV7-2
clone size: .
CDR3 protein: CASSSRLAGGTVKNIQYF
CDR3 DNA: TGTGCCAGCAGCTCCCGGCTAGCGGGGGGTACGGTCAAAAACATTCAGTACTTC

D gene: .
J gene: TRBJ1-4
V gene: TRBV6-5
clone size: .
CDR3 protein: CASSYAQGSEKLFF
CDR3 DNA: TGTGCCAGCAGTTACGCACAGGGTAGTGAAAAACTGTTTTTT

D gene: TRBD2
J gene: TRBJ2-3
V gene: TRBV7-2
clone size: few
CDR3 protein: CASSLSGGAWTDTQYF
CDR3 DNA: TGTGCCAGCAGCTTATCCGGGGGGGCTTGGACAGATACGCAGTATTTT

D gene: .
J gene: TRBJ1-2
V gene: TRBV20-1
clone size: few
CDR3 protein: CSASFGLMDGYTF
CDR3 DNA: TGCAGTGCTAGCTTCGGGTTAATGGATGGCTACACCTTC

D gene: .
J gene: TRBJ2-2
V gene: TRBV7-9
clone size: few
CDR3 protein: CASSLDRAKSNTGELFF
CDR3 DNA: TGTGCCAGCAGCTTAGATCGGGCTAAATCGAACACCGGGGAGCTGTTTTTT

D gene: TRBD1
J gene: TRBJ1-2
V gene: TRBV9
clone size: .
CDR3 protein: CASSVRTHGTGFGDGYTF
CDR3 DNA: TGTGCCAGCAGCGTAAGGACGCATGGGACAGGGTTCGGTGATGGCTACACCTTC

D gene: TRBD1
J gene: TRBJ1-1
V gene: TRBV2
clone size: .
CDR3 protein: CASSKDGQGGTEAFF
CDR3 DNA: TGTGCCAGCAGTAAGGACGGACAGGGAGGCACTGAAGCTTTCTTT

D gene: TRBD2
J gene: TRBJ2-3
V gene: TRBV7-2
clone size: .
CDR3 protein: CASSSRPSGGFSSTDTQYF
CDR3 DNA: TGTGCCAGCAGTTCCCGTCCTAGCGGGGGGTTTTCTAGCACAGATACGCAGTATTTT

D gene: .
J gene: TRBJ1-1
V gene: TRBV5-1
clone size: few
CDR3 protein: CASKRVDMNTEAFF
CDR3 DNA: TGCGCCAGCAAGAGGGTTGACATGAACACTGAAGCTTTCTTT

D gene: .
J gene: TRBJ1-1
V gene: TRBV27
clone size: .
CDR3 protein: CASGLPGAFF
CDR3 DNA: TGTGCCAGCGGACTTCCAGGGGCTTTCTTT

D gene: .
J gene: TRBJ2-1
V gene: TRBV20-1
clone size: .
CDR3 protein: CSAIPGASYNEQFF
CDR3 DNA: TGCAGTGCTATCCCGGGAGCGTCCTACAATGAGCAGTTCTTC

D gene: .
J gene: TRBJ2-5
V gene: TRBV7-9
clone size: .
CDR3 protein: CASSTRGEQYF
CDR3 DNA: TGTGCCAGCAGCACAAGGGGAGAGCAGTACTTC

D gene: TRBD1
J gene: TRBJ2-7
V gene: TRBV5-6
clone size: few
CDR3 protein: CASSFRTGSSLRAYEQYF
CDR3 DNA: TGTGCCAGCAGCTTTAGGACAGGATCATCCCTGCGGGCATACGAGCAGTACTTC

D gene: .
J gene: TRBJ1-3
V gene: TRBV5-1
clone size: .
CDR3 protein: CASSTSRGTGNTIYF
CDR3 DNA: TGCGCCAGCAGCACTTCCAGGGGCACTGGAAACACCATATATTTT

D gene: TRBD1
J gene: TRBJ1-1
V gene: TRBV29-1
clone size: .
CDR3 protein: CSGDGGQGEGTEAFF
CDR3 DNA: TGCAGCGGGGATGGGGGACAGGGGGAAGGCACTGAAGCTTTCTTT

D gene: .
J gene: TRBJ1-3
V gene: TRBV4-3
clone size: .
CDR3 protein: CASSQERSLSGNTIYF
CDR3 DNA: TGCGCCAGCAGCCAAGAGCGATCGCTCTCTGGAAACACCATATATTTT

D gene: .
J gene: TRBJ2-5
V gene: TRBV6-5
clone size: .
CDR3 protein: CASSYVPLIRGTQYF
CDR3 DNA: TGTGCCAGCAGTTACGTCCCCCTCATTAGGGGGACCCAGTACTTC

D gene: TRBD2
J gene: TRBJ2-1
V gene: TRBV15
clone size: .
CDR3 protein: CATSGTTGGEQFF
CDR3 DNA: TGTGCCACCAGCGGGACTACGGGGGGTGAGCAGTTCTTC

D gene: .
J gene: TRBJ2-2
V gene: TRBV7-2
clone size: .
CDR3 protein: CASSLVRELFF
CDR3 DNA: TGTGCCAGCAGCTTAGTGAGGGAGCTGTTTTTT

D gene: .
J gene: TRBJ2-1
V gene: TRBV12-3/TRBV12-4
clone size: .
CDR3 protein: CASENGWGLGEQFF
CDR3 DNA: TGTGCCAGCGAAAACGGATGGGGCCTAGGGGAGCAGTTCTTC

D gene: TRBD2
J gene: TRBJ2-1
V gene: TRBV4-1
clone size: few
CDR3 protein: CASSQVIIVRLAGVPEQFF
CDR3 DNA: TGCGCCAGCAGCCAAGTAATAATAGTAAGGCTAGCGGGGGTCCCTGAGCAGTTCTTC

D gene: .
J gene: TRBJ2-7
V gene: TRBV20-1
clone size: .
CDR3 protein: CSARVSGIYEQYF
CDR3 DNA: TGCAGTGCTAGAGTGTCGGGGATCTACGAGCAGTACTTC

D gene: .
J gene: TRBJ1-2
V gene: TRBV3-1
clone size: .
CDR3 protein: CASSQTGSYTF
CDR3 DNA: TGTGCCAGCAGTCAAACCGGATCGTACACCTTC

D gene: TRBD1
J gene: TRBJ2-5
V gene: TRBV7-7
clone size: few
CDR3 protein: CASSQGTGVLKTQYF
CDR3 DNA: TGTGCCAGCAGCCAGGGGACAGGGGTGCTCAAGACCCAGTACTTC

D gene: .
J gene: TRBJ2-3
V gene: TRBV7-8
clone size: .
CDR3 protein: CASSLRRAGTDTQYF
CDR3 DNA: TGTGCCAGCAGCTTGAGAAGGGCGGGCACAGATACGCAGTATTTT

D gene: TRBD1
J gene: TRBJ2-2
V gene: TRBV5-1
clone size: few
CDR3 protein: CASSPGQGGGELFF
CDR3 DNA: TGCGCCAGCAGCCCCGGACAGGGTGGCGGGGAGCTGTTTTTT

D gene: .
J gene: TRBJ2-3
V gene: TRBV29-1
clone size: few
CDR3 protein: CSVEGRAGAASSTDTQYF
CDR3 DNA: TGCAGCGTTGAAGGGCGGGCCGGGGCAGCGTCTAGCACAGATACGCAGTATTTT